The 21 T cell receptor beta chains in this list originate from one sample, sequenced in a study of blood T cell repertoires in COVID-19. Sequencing used immunoSEQ multiplex PCR; TCRdb keeps in-frame clones, though not all of them. This sample has about 110,000 clones, with roughly 70% found just once. Sequencing used peripheral blood. The origin of the receptors is a woman aged 40-49 years with acute or convalescent COVID-19.

The J gene is TRBJ1-2, the V gene TRBV7-9; the D gene is possibly TRBD1 (5 bases). The CDR3 runs 13 residues. Germline V lookup: CDR1 SEHNR, CDR2 FQNEAQ (reference sequence). V was cut by 3 bases and J by 2 bases, with 7 bases left in between. CDR3 nucleotide sequence: TGTGCCAGCAGCTTGGGGCAGAACTATGGCTACACCTTC. Translating gives CASSLGQNYGYTF.

This clone has a count of ten or more. The rearrangement links TRBV15 to TRBJ1-6, with D tentatively TRBD1 (6 bases). The germline V gene encodes CDR1 LNHNV and CDR2 YYDKDF (reference sequence). V was shortened by 8 bases and J by 7 bases, with 15 bases between the two germline ends. This CDR3 comprises 14 residues. The CDR3 DNA follows: TGTGCCACCCGTACCCGGGACACCAATTCACCCCTCCACTTT. Its protein product is CATRTRDTNSPLHF.

This chain joins TRBV18 and TRBJ1-2; a possible D gene is TRBD1 (5 bases). Trimming pared 5 bases from V and 6 bases from J, leaving 16 bases between. The CDR3 covers 14 residues. Germline CDR1 KGHSH, CDR2 LQKENI. The DNA for the CDR3 is TGTGCCAGCTCATCGGACACGGAAGGGCATGGCTACACCTTC. Encoded protein: CASSSDTEGHGYTF.

The chain has TRBV27 and TRBJ1-1, with 8 bases fitting TRBD1. Germline V gene sequence: CDR1 MNHEY, CDR2 SMNVEV (reference sequence). The CDR3 totals 15 residues. The V and J ends lost 5 bases and 0 bases, in that order; junction bases with no gene match: 5. The CDR3, as DNA: TGTGCCAGCAGTCTCCGGACAGGGATGAACACTGAAGCTTTCTTT. The encoded protein is CASSLRTGMNTEAFF.

V is TRBV5-1 and J is TRBJ2-1, with D possibly TRBD2 on 5 matching bases. Per the germline V gene, CDR1 is SGHRS and CDR2 is YFSETQ. Trimming cost V 4 bases and J 2 bases, with 16 bases left between them. This CDR3 spans 16 amino acids. CDR3 sequence reads: CASSLQAGLAYNEQFF. As DNA, the CDR3 is TGCGCCAGCAGCCTGCAAGCAGGACTCGCCTACAATGAGCAGTTCTTC.

The chain has TRBV11-1 and TRBJ1-2, with 8 bases identical to TRBD1. The CDR3 totals 13 residues. V lost 6 bases to trimming and J lost 8 bases; unmatched junction nucleotides: 8. Per the germline V gene, CDR1 is SGHAT and CDR2 is FQDESV (reference sequence). The CDR3 here is CASRPTGAQGYTF. CDR3 nucleotide sequence: TGTGCCAGCAGGCCGACAGGGGCGCAAGGCTACACCTTC.

The chain links TRBV28 to TRBJ1-1; 10 bases line up with TRBD1. Germline V lookup: CDR1 MDHEN, CDR2 SYDVKM. After removal of 6 bases from V and 6 bases from J, the junction contained 10 bases not matched to a gene. The CDR3 loop spans 15 amino acids. The CDR3 nucleotides are TGTGCCAGCAGCCGCTTGACAGGGGGCGACGCTGAAGCTTTCTTT. Residues: CASSRLTGGDAEAFF.

The chain is built from TRBV9 and TRBJ2-3; D perhaps matches TRBD1 (6 bases). Trimming took 4 bases from V and 2 from J, leaving 17 bases between them. The CDR3 totals 16 residues. Looked up from germline, CDR1 is SGDLS and CDR2 is YYNGEE. The CDR3 region has the DNA TGTGCCAGCAGCACCCTTCCAGGGGCCGACACAGATACGCAGTATTTT. Its translation: CASSTLPGADTDTQYF.

This clone was seen once. The junction departs from germline at one end; a sequencing error may be responsible. The genes are TRBV5-4 and TRBJ2-5; TRBD2 agrees at 13 bases. Looked up from germline, CDR1 is SGHNT and CDR2 is YYREEE (reference sequence). CDR3 length equals 18 residues. CDR3 residues: CASTLRRTSGGGTETQYF. In nucleotides, the CDR3 is TGTGCCAGCACCTTGAGACGTACTAGCGGGGGGGGGACAGAGACCCAGTACTTC.

This clone has only a few counts. The chain combines TRBV12-3 or TRBV12-4 with TRBJ1-1; D gene unclear. CDR3 size: 13 residues. V was clipped by 5 bases and J by 1 base, with 8 bases between them. The CDR3 sequence: CASSPQWNTEAFF. DNA of the CDR3: TGTGCCAGCAGTCCCCAGTGGAACACTGAAGCTTTCTTT.

The chain couples TRBV4-1 to TRBJ1-2, with TRBD1 as a possible D gene (5 bases). Trimming stripped 3 bases from V and 1 base from J, with 9 bases between. The CDR3 runs to 14 residues. Looked up from germline, CDR1 is MGHRA and CDR2 is YSYEKL. The CDR3 here is CASSHLTDNYGYTF. CDR3 nucleotides: TGCGCCAGCAGCCACCTGACAGATAACTATGGCTACACCTTC.

The chain combines TRBV4-3 with TRBJ1-6; D not resolved. In germline, CDR1 is LGHNA, CDR2 YSLEER. V gave up 2 bases and J gave up 8 bases, with 13 bases separating them. The CDR3 sequence is 15 residues long. CDR3 coding DNA: TGCGCCAGCAGCCAATACCAATGGTCGGATTCACCCCTCCACTTT. Protein sequence: CASSQYQWSDSPLHF.

The chain's CDR3 is CASSSSPDTQYF. CDR3 nucleotides: TGTGCCAGCAGCTCGTCCCCGGATACGCAGTATTTT. The chain links TRBV7-9 to TRBJ2-3; D is ambiguous. There are 12 residues in the CDR3. Germline assignment: CDR1 SEHNR and CDR2 FQNEAQ (reference sequence). Trimming took off 4 bases at V and 6 bases at J, with 8 bases between the two ends.

The V and J genes are TRBV5-4 and TRBJ2-5; D is ambiguous. The germline CDR1 and CDR2 sequences are SGHNT and YYREEE (reference sequence). V dropped 0 bases and J dropped 1 base, with 10 bases sitting between them. This CDR3 has 15 residues. Here the CDR3 reads CASSLAMGPQETQYF. CDR3 bases: TGTGCCAGCAGCTTGGCGATGGGCCCCCAAGAGACCCAGTACTTC.

The chain employs TRBV6-5 and TRBJ1-1, with TRBD1 as a possible D gene (5 bases). V was shortened by 4 bases and J by 0 bases, with 6 bases between the two germline ends. Germline-derived CDR1 and CDR2 are MNHEY and SVGAGI. There are 13 residues in the CDR3. Written as DNA, the CDR3 is TGTGCCAGCAGTTGGACACTGAACACTGAAGCTTTCTTT. This gives the protein CASSWTLNTEAFF.

There are a few counts of this clone. The chain recombines TRBV25-1 with TRBJ1-2; no firm D call. The CDR3 has 13 amino acids. The germline V gene has CDR1 MGHDK and CDR2 SYGVNS. V dropped 10 bases and J dropped 8 bases, with 20 bases sitting between them. CDR3 DNA sequence: TGTGCCACCCAATTCACAGTAGGCGGGGGCTACACCTTC. Protein product: CATQFTVGGGYTF.

This chain connects TRBV7-9 to TRBJ1-6; D not certain. V gave up 3 bases and J gave up 9 bases, with 15 bases separating them. In germline, CDR1 is SEHNR, CDR2 FQNEAQ (reference sequence). This CDR3 spans 15 amino acids. CDR3 amino acids: CASSFSGEPGSPLHF. The CDR3 nucleotides read TGTGCCAGCAGCTTCTCCGGGGAACCAGGTTCACCCCTCCACTTT.

The chain employs TRBV6-5 and TRBJ2-1, with 7 bases aligning to TRBD1. Germline CDR1 MNHEY, CDR2 SVGAGI. The CDR3 spans 14 residues. Unmatched junction bases numbered 9, after V lost 5 bases and J lost 8 bases. The CDR3 loop is CASSKTGTDDEQFF. Written as DNA, the CDR3 is TGTGCCAGCAGTAAGACCGGGACAGACGATGAGCAGTTCTTC.

This sequence joins TRBV6-6 and TRBJ2-2; 8 bases are shared with TRBD1. This CDR3 region has 15 residues. V was pared by 2 bases and J by 5 bases, with 4 bases of the junction left unmatched. Germline loops: CDR1 MNHNY, CDR2 SVGAGI (reference sequence). CDR3 sequence: CASSYATGETGELFF. The CDR3 nucleotides are TGTGCCAGCAGTTACGCGACAGGGGAAACCGGGGAGCTGTTTTTT.

CDR3 protein: CASSPEYRGLEQYF. The CDR3 DNA sequence: TGTGCCAGCAGCCCTGAGTACAGGGGGCTTGAGCAGTACTTC. The chain links TRBV3-1 (or the pseudogene TRBV3-2) to TRBJ2-7; 9 nucleotides match TRBD1. Germline lookup yields CDR1 LGHDT and CDR2 YNNKEL (reference sequence). The CDR3 is made up of 14 amino acids. The trim removed 4 bases at V and 7 bases at J, leaving 8 bases unmatched.

This rearrangement joins TRBV6-1 to TRBJ2-7, with no clear D. Germline V gene data show CDR1 as MNHNS and CDR2 as SASEGT. V gave up 0 bases and J gave up 2 bases, with 14 bases separating them. The CDR3 runs 16 residues. In DNA, the CDR3 is TGTGCCAGCAGTGAAGCAACTCTACTCATGGCCTACGAGCAGTACTTC. As protein: CASSEATLLMAYEQYF.